This T cell receptor (beta chain) was profiled in a study of blood T cell repertoires in COVID-19. Study background: Whether acute or convalescent, the COVID-19 samples came from the United States, Italy and Spain.

Original analysis: Counts of nucleated cells, estimated from reference gene primer amplification, were obtained. Sequencing was performed with immunoSEQ multiplex PCR; in TCRdb, only in-frame clones are kept and a portion is missing. V, J and clone size are those of that table, while D and trimming were read from the DNA. In the table there are about 120,000 clones, about 70% of which are singletons. Germline CDR1 and CDR2: SNHLY and FYNNEI. CDR3 length equals 17 residues. V dropped 2 bases and J dropped 2; count of bases not matched to a gene: 9. Sequencing was performed on peripheral blood. The chain joins TRBV2 to TRBJ2-3; 8 bases are shared with TRBD2. This TCR came from a woman in her 70s with acute or convalescent COVID-19. The CDR3 region has the DNA TGTGCCAGCAGTGAATTCGGGGGGGGGACGAACACAGATACGCAGTATTTT. Its translation: CASSEFGGGTNTDTQYF. Based on the CDR3 plus reference TRBV2 and TRBJ2-3, the full variable domain is EPEVTQTPSHQVTQMGQEVILRCVPISNHLYFYWYRQILGQKVEFLVSFYNNEISEKSEIFDDQFSVERPDGSNFTLKIRSTKLEDSAMYFCASSEFGGGTNTDTQYFGPGTRLTVL.